A single sample is the source of the 23 T cell receptor beta chains below, sequenced in a study of blood T cells in healthy people across ages. With a J-beta primer mix and a sample-barcoded 5' primer, a second PCR ran about 7 to 12 cycles. MiXCR, applied by TCRdb to the 5' RACE reads, yields one record per CDR3 protein. The sample has hundreds of thousands of distinct CDR3 sequences, under 55% seen once. The sample taken for sequencing was blood. The receptors originated from a man aged 55 to 69 in good health.

The chain employs TRBV27 and TRBJ2-3, with 7 bases fitting TRBD2. This CDR3 comprises 15 residues. Unmatched junction bases numbered 8, after V lost 4 bases and J lost 4 bases. CDR1 and CDR2 (germline): MNHEY, SMNVEV (reference sequence). CDR3 sequence reads: CASSSLSGVADTQYF. The CDR3 nucleotides read TGTGCCAGCAGTTCGCTCAGCGGGGTGGCAGATACGCAGTATTTT.

The chain uses TRBV20-1 and TRBJ2-4; 11 bases fit TRBD2. CDR3 length equals 15 residues. V lost 7 bases to trimming and J lost 0 bases; unmatched junction nucleotides: 5. Germline lookup yields CDR1 DFQATT and CDR2 SNEGSKA (reference sequence). The CDR3 nucleotides are TGCAGTGGGTTAGCGGGGGGGGTAGCCAAAAACATTCAGTACTTC. This translates into CSGLAGGVAKNIQYF.

The gene calls are TRBV5-1 and TRBJ2-5; 7 nucleotides align to TRBD2. J lost 2 bases, V lost 3 bases, and 4 bases had no gene match. Germline V lookup: CDR1 SGHRS, CDR2 YFSETQ. This CDR3 contains 14 residues. Here the CDR3 reads CASSWMGGQETQYF. CDR3 nucleotide sequence: TGCGCCAGCAGCTGGATGGGGGGGCAAGAGACCCAGTACTTC. The complete variable domain, with remaining parts taken from reference TRBV5-1 and TRBJ2-5, reads KAGVTQTPRYLIKTRGQQVTLSCSPISGHRSVSWYQQTPGQGLQFLFEYFSETQRNKGNFPGRFSGRQFSNSRSEMNVSTLELGDSALYLCASSWMGGQETQYFGPGTRLLVL.

For the CDR3, the DNA is TGTGCCAGCAGTTACCAAGAGGGCGGGGATACGCAGTATTTT. It encodes CASSYQEGGDTQYF. This chain connects TRBV6-6 to TRBJ2-3; possible D gene TRBD2, 5 bases. V was clipped by 2 bases and J by 6 bases, with 12 bases between them. This CDR3 is 14 amino acids long. Germline CDR1 and CDR2: MNHNY and SVGAGI (reference sequence).

This clonotype was recorded once. The junction departs from the called germline gene at one end, perhaps through a read error. The chain links TRBV15 to TRBJ1-1; a possible D gene is TRBD1 (5 bases). Germline V gene data show CDR1 as LNHNV and CDR2 as YYDKDF (reference sequence). The CDR3 is 13 amino acids. The CDR3 nucleotides read TGTGCTACCAGCAGAGGAGGGGCTGCAGGAGCTTTCTTT. Translation gives CATSRGGAAGAFF.

The chain recombines TRBV29-1 with TRBJ1-1, with D hard to call. Germline CDR1 is SQVTM and CDR2 is ANQGSEA. V shed 1 base and J shed 11 bases, with 11 bases lying between them. The CDR3 sequence is 11 residues long. CDR3 region: CSVEGPGGAFF. DNA for the CDR3: TGCAGCGTTGAAGGGCCCGGTGGGGCTTTCTTT.

This clonotype was seen a single time. This chain links TRBV28 with TRBJ1-1; 8 positions agree with TRBD1. Germline values: CDR1 MDHEN, CDR2 SYDVKM. The CDR3 loop spans 15 amino acids. The J segment lost 6 bases and the V segment lost 4 bases, leaving 10 bases of the junction unmatched. CDR3 sequence: CASSSSHRGRPEAFF. CDR3 nucleotide sequence: TGTGCCAGCAGTTCCTCTCACAGGGGGAGACCTGAAGCTTTCTTT.

V and J are TRBV15 and TRBJ1-2, with TRBD1 as a possible D gene (5 bases). The V and J ends lost 3 bases and 2 bases respectively, with 10 bases between them. The CDR3 totals 14 residues. Germline loops: CDR1 LNHNV, CDR2 YYDKDF (reference sequence). The CDR3 region is CATSSGQTNYGYTF. In DNA form, the CDR3 reads TGTGCCACCAGCAGCGGACAAACCAACTATGGCTACACCTTC.

This chain uses TRBV21-1 with TRBJ2-1; the table's D call of TRBD1 was not tested on the DNA. TRBV21-1 is a documented pseudogene. The CDR3 is made up of 15 amino acids. Here the CDR3 reads CASSARDTAWNEQFF. Here the CDR3 DNA reads TGTGCCAGCAGCGCCCGGGACACGGCTTGGAATGAGCAGTTCTTC.

Remarks on this clonotype: A junction end diverges from the germline sequence, so it may reflect a read error. The chain is built from TRBV12-3 or TRBV12-4 and TRBJ1-2; no clear D. The CDR3 length is 13 residues. CDR3 DNA: TGTGCCAGCACCCCATCGATTAACTGTGGCTACACCTTC. It encodes CASTPSINCGYTF.

This clonotype has just a few counts. The genes are TRBV15 and TRBJ2-1; maybe TRBD2 (5 bases). In germline, CDR1 is LNHNV, CDR2 YYDKDF (reference sequence). This CDR3 contains 15 residues. The ends were cut back, 4 bases at V and 6 bases at J, with 16 bases in the middle. CDR3 DNA sequence: TGTGCCACCAGCACGATGCGGGCCAAGCGCAATGAGCAGTTCTTC. Translated: CATSTMRAKRNEQFF.

This clonotype turned up a few times. The genes are TRBV20-1 and TRBJ2-5, with D maybe TRBD2 (5 bases). Germline values: CDR1 DFQATT, CDR2 SNEGSKA (reference sequence). The CDR3 length is 13 residues. V was cut by 6 bases and J by 1 base, with 12 bases left in between. The CDR3 protein is CSARRLTQETQYF. The CDR3 DNA reads TGCAGTGCAAGGAGACTAACCCAAGAGACCCAGTACTTC.

Only a few counts were recorded for this clonotype. The V and J genes are TRBV7-9 and TRBJ1-4; no reliable D call. V was clipped by 5 bases and J by 8 bases, with 15 bases between them. The CDR3 consists of 14 residues. Germline CDR1 reads SEHNR; CDR2 reads FQNEAQ (reference sequence). CDR3 protein: CASSEDVNVEKLFF. CDR3 bases: TGTGCCAGCAGCGAAGACGTTAATGTGGAAAAACTGTTTTTT. Full variable domain (rest looked up from reference TRBV7-9 and TRBJ1-4): DTGVSQNPRHKITKRGQNVTFRCDPISEHNRLYWYRQTLGQGPEFLTYFQNEAQLEKSRLLSDRFSAERPKGSFSTLEIQRTEQGDSAMYLCASSEDVNVEKLFFGSGTQLSVL.

The chain recombines TRBV27 with TRBJ1-5, with a weak D call TRBD1 (5 bases). The length of the CDR3 is 13 residues. V gave up 6 bases and J gave up 5 bases, with 11 bases separating them. The germline CDR1 and CDR2 sequences are MNHEY and SMNVEV (reference sequence). In DNA form, the CDR3 reads TGTGCCAGCAGCGCAGGGTTGGATCAGCCCCAGCATTTT. Protein: CASSAGLDQPQHF.

The table lists this clonotype with a count of one. V is TRBV4-1 and J is TRBJ2-4; 11 bases line up with TRBD2. The germline gives CDR1 MGHRA, CDR2 YSYEKL. After removal of 2 bases from V and 5 bases from J, the junction contained 8 bases not matched to a gene. This CDR3 is built from 17 residues. CDR3 loop: CASSQTSSGGTQNIQYF. CDR3 DNA: TGCGCCAGCAGCCAAACGTCTAGCGGGGGGACCCAAAACATTCAGTACTTC.

The rearrangement uses TRBV6-5 and TRBJ2-5, with D tentatively TRBD1 (6 bases). The DNA end is a closer match to TRBJ2-7, so the J assignment may be wrong. CDR1 is MNHEY, CDR2 SVGAGI, per germline. The CDR3 spans 12 residues. Written as DNA, the CDR3 is TGTGCCAGCAGGGACAGTCTCCACGAGCAGTACTTC. It yields the protein CASRDSLHEQYF.

The chain is built from TRBV13 and TRBJ1-2; D gene uncertain. CDR1 is PRHDT and CDR2 is FYEKMQ in the germline V gene (reference sequence). The V gene lost 2 bases and the J gene lost 4 bases, with 20 bases spanning the gap. The length of the CDR3 is 17 residues. The CDR3 here is CASSLRLFGLPGYGYTF. CDR3 DNA: TGTGCCAGCAGCTTAAGATTGTTCGGCCTGCCGGGCTATGGCTACACCTTC.

This clonotype came up a few times. The CDR3 protein is CASSRNTRGGGDTQYF. CDR3 nucleotide sequence: TGCGCCAGCAGCCGTAACACGAGGGGCGGAGGAGATACGCAGTATTTT. V usage is TRBV4-3 and J usage is TRBJ2-3; D tentatively fits TRBD1 or TRBD2 (5 bases each). The CDR3 covers 16 residues. CDR1 and CDR2 (germline): LGHNA, YSLEER. With 4 bases removed from V and 5 bases from J, the gap between germline ends came to 19 bases.

The chain couples TRBV4-3 to TRBJ1-4; possible D gene TRBD1, 5 bases. V was pared by 4 bases and J by 0 bases, with 12 bases between. Per the germline V gene, CDR1 is LGHNA and CDR2 is YSLEER. The CDR3 extends over 16 amino acids. The CDR3, as DNA: TGCGCCAGCAGCCCCGTCCCGGGGGCAACTAATGAAAAACTGTTTTTT. Amino acid sequence: CASSPVPGATNEKLFF.

This clonotype was seen a single time. The chain combines TRBV20-1 with TRBJ1-1; D is unclear. This CDR3 spans 12 amino acids. Trimming took off 4 bases at V and 2 bases at J, with 8 bases between the two ends. Germline V gene lookup returns CDR1 DFQATT and CDR2 SNEGSKA (reference sequence). This CDR3 reads CSATGDNTEAFF. The CDR3 bases are TGCAGTGCTACAGGCGACAACACTGAAGCTTTCTTT.

This clonotype came up a few times. This rearrangement joins TRBV5-1 to TRBJ2-7; D possibly matches TRBD1 or TRBD2 (5 bases each). The CDR3 extends over 14 amino acids. Germline loops: CDR1 SGHRS, CDR2 YFSETQ. V lost 2 bases to trimming and J lost 0 bases, with 9 bases between them. The CDR3 sequence: CASSFGTVSYEQYF. CDR3 nucleotides: TGCGCCAGCAGCTTCGGGACGGTCTCCTACGAGCAGTACTTC. Full variable domain (rest looked up from reference TRBV5-1 and TRBJ2-7): KAGVTQTPRYLIKTRGQQVTLSCSPISGHRSVSWYQQTPGQGLQFLFEYFSETQRNKGNFPGRFSGRQFSNSRSEMNVSTLELGDSALYLCASSFGTVSYEQYFGPGTRLTVT.

V and J are TRBV12-3 or TRBV12-4 and TRBJ2-1; D unresolved. The V end was cut by 0 bases, the J end by 9 bases, with 12 bases between. The CDR3 runs to 14 residues. CDR3 protein: CASSLASGVGEQFF. In DNA form, the CDR3 reads TGTGCCAGCAGTTTAGCTTCTGGGGTAGGTGAGCAGTTCTTC.

The chain links TRBV9 to TRBJ2-1; no reliable D call. Germline V gives CDR1 SGDLS, CDR2 YYNGEE. Trimming stripped 0 bases from V and 9 bases from J, with 7 bases between. CDR3 length: 12 residues. The CDR3 nucleotides read TGTGCCAGCAGCGTAGCAAGCAGTGAGCAGTTCTTC. It yields the protein CASSVASSEQFF.